Below are 32 T cell receptor beta chains sequenced from a single sample in a study of human thymus T cells. Some clones are missing from TCRdb's copy, which holds only in-frame ones; the method was immunoSEQ multiplex PCR. The sample carries about 60,000 clones, approximately 95% recorded once. Sample: blood. The receptors were gathered from a boy under three years old with a congenital heart defect but otherwise immunologically healthy.

The rearrangement joins TRBV19 to TRBJ1-5, with no clear D. The V gene's germline CDR1 is LNHDA and CDR2 SQIVND (reference sequence). The germline V and J ends were trimmed by 0 bases and 0 bases, with 12 bases remaining between them. This CDR3 is built from 17 residues. The CDR3 protein is CASSIDPVGVSNQPQHF. In DNA, the CDR3 is TGTGCCAGTAGTATAGATCCAGTCGGGGTTAGCAATCAGCCCCAGCATTTT.

V is TRBV9 and J is TRBJ1-4, with 7 bases matching TRBD1. Germline CDR1 reads SGDLS; CDR2 reads YYNGEE. V was clipped by 0 bases and J by 8 bases; unmatched bases: 4. The length of the CDR3 is 14 residues. The CDR3 here is CASSVGDRDEKLFF. DNA of the CDR3: TGTGCCAGCAGCGTAGGAGACAGGGACGAAAAACTGTTTTTT. The full variable domain, its missing parts supplied by reference TRBV9 and TRBJ1-4, is DSGVTQTPKHLITATGQRVTLRCSPRSGDLSVYWYQQSLDQGLQFLIQYYNGEERAKGNILERFSAQQFPDLHSELNLSSLELGDSALYFCASSVGDRDEKLFFGSGTQLSVL.

This chain uses TRBV27 with TRBJ2-1; 8 bases are a match to TRBD2. This CDR3 comprises 14 residues. The germline V gene encodes CDR1 MNHEY and CDR2 SMNVEV (reference sequence). J gave up 9 bases and V 3 bases, and 7 bases lay outside the gene matches. The CDR3 sequence: CASSFGTRLVEQFF. The CDR3 bases are TGTGCCAGCAGTTTCGGGACTAGACTTGTTGAGCAGTTCTTC.

The chain joins TRBV7-2 to TRBJ1-6; D uncertain. This CDR3 has 15 residues. Trimming took 6 bases from V and 8 from J, leaving 17 bases between them. Germline V gene sequence: CDR1 SGHTA, CDR2 FQGNSA. CDR3 sequence reads: CASRLGPLPYSPLHF. The CDR3 nucleotides read TGTGCCAGCAGGCTTGGCCCTTTGCCTTATTCACCCCTCCACTTT.

The chain uses TRBV28 and TRBJ2-7; D is possibly TRBD1 (5 bases). The CDR3 loop spans 16 amino acids. CDR1 is MDHEN and CDR2 is SYDVKM in the germline V gene. Trimming took 7 bases from V and 3 from J, leaving 22 bases between them. The CDR3 protein is CASTLRPGILIYEQYF. CDR3 nucleotides: TGTGCCAGCACCCTCCGGCCAGGGATCCTCATCTACGAGCAGTACTTC.

In nucleotides, the CDR3 is TGTGCCAGCAGCACCCGGTGGCGGGGGAGCTCCTACAATGAGCAGTTCTTC. Its translation: CASSTRWRGSSYNEQFF. The rearrangement uses TRBV7-2 and TRBJ2-1; 7 nucleotides align to TRBD2. The trim removed 5 bases at V and 0 bases at J, leaving 10 bases unmatched. The CDR3 is 17 residues long. CDR1 SGHTA and CDR2 FQGNSA come from the germline V gene.

The V call is TRBV5-4, the J call TRBJ2-7; D unclear. The V gene lost 0 bases and the J gene lost 2 bases, with 9 bases spanning the gap. CDR1 and CDR2 from the germline V gene are SGHNT and YYREEE (reference sequence). The CDR3 sequence is 14 residues long. CDR3 nucleotide sequence: TGTGCCAGCAGCTTGGTCCCTCAGGCCTACGAGCAGTACTTC. Amino acid sequence: CASSLVPQAYEQYF.

This chain links TRBV23-1 with TRBJ1-2; 10 bases are a match to TRBD1. TRBV23-1 is noted as an ORF with a role that remains uncertain. With 11 bases clipped from V and 8 bases from J, the junction kept 8 bases outside the gene matches. The CDR3 consists of 12 residues. DNA of the CDR3: TGCGCCGTGGGACAGGGGTGTGGGGGCTACACCTTC. Its protein product is CAVGQGCGGYTF.

The V call is TRBV7-3, the J call TRBJ2-2; TRBD1 agrees at 7 bases. Germline CDR1 and CDR2: SGHTA and FQGTGA. The CDR3 contains 14 residues. Trimming at V came to 5 bases and at J to 6 bases, leaving 6 bases not matched to a gene. CDR3 DNA sequence: TGTGCCAGCAGCCCAACAGGGGCGGCCGGGGAGCTGTTTTTT. Amino acid sequence: CASSPTGAAGELFF.

This chain uses TRBV6-5 with TRBJ2-7; 9 nucleotides align to TRBD1. This CDR3 has 13 residues. The V segment lost 6 bases and the J segment 2 bases; nucleotides outside the gene matches: 2. Germline-derived CDR1 and CDR2 are MNHEY and SVGAGI. In DNA, the CDR3 is TGTGCCAGCAGGAGACAGGGGGCCTACGAGCAGTACTTC. Its protein is CASRRQGAYEQYF.

This chain connects TRBV10-1 to TRBJ2-3; 8 bases fit TRBD1. Germline trimming cut 6 bases from V and 4 bases from J; bases unmatched to any gene: 3. CDR3 length: 13 amino acids. Germline CDR1 WNHNN, CDR2 SYGVQD (reference sequence). DNA of the CDR3: TGCGCCAGCAGCTCACAGGGGGCAGATACGCAGTATTTT. Its protein product is CASSSQGADTQYF.

The V gene is TRBV5-4, the J gene TRBJ2-2; tentatively, D is TRBD1 or TRBD2 (5 bases each). Germline lookup yields CDR1 SGHNT and CDR2 YYREEE (reference sequence). The CDR3 totals 15 residues. The ends were cut back, 3 bases at V and 5 bases at J, with 14 bases in the middle. The CDR3, as DNA: TGTGCCAGCAGCTCAGGGAGCGATTTAACCGGGGAGCTGTTTTTT. It is translated as CASSSGSDLTGELFF. Together with reference TRBV5-4 and TRBJ2-2, the CDR3 gives the full variable domain: ETGVTQSPTHLIKTRGQQVTLRCSSQSGHNTVSWYQQALGQGPQFIFQYYREEENGRGNFPPRFSGLQFPNYSSELNVNALELDDSALYLCASSSGSDLTGELFFGEGSRLTVL.

The chain links TRBV7-9 to TRBJ2-7; TRBD2 matches at 7 bases. Looked up from germline, CDR1 is SEHNR and CDR2 is FQNEAQ (reference sequence). The CDR3 contains 15 residues. The junction had 11 bases not matched to a gene; V was cut back by 4 bases and J by 5 bases. The CDR3 spells CASSSRGLVFHEQYF. Written as DNA, the CDR3 is TGTGCCAGCAGCTCGAGAGGACTAGTTTTCCACGAGCAGTACTTC.

The V and J genes are TRBV5-4 and TRBJ2-3; 10 nucleotides match TRBD2. The V segment lost 0 bases and the J segment 7 bases; nucleotides outside the gene matches: 2. CDR3 length: 14 residues. Germline lookup yields CDR1 SGHNT and CDR2 YYREEE (reference sequence). The CDR3 coding sequence is TGTGCCAGCAGCTTGGAGCGGGGGGGGAATACGCAGTATTTT. It codes for CASSLERGGNTQYF. Together with reference TRBV5-4 and TRBJ2-3, the CDR3 gives the full variable domain: ETGVTQSPTHLIKTRGQQVTLRCSSQSGHNTVSWYQQALGQGPQFIFQYYREEENGRGNFPPRFSGLQFPNYSSELNVNALELDDSALYLCASSLERGGNTQYFGPGTRLTVL.

This chain connects TRBV4-3 to TRBJ1-6, with 8 positions matching TRBD1. With 1 base clipped from V and 6 bases from J, the junction kept 5 bases outside the gene matches. The germline CDR1 and CDR2 sequences are LGHNA and YSLEER. This CDR3 is 16 amino acids long. The CDR3 loop is CASSQVSRGRNSPLHF. The CDR3 nucleotides read TGCGCCAGCAGCCAAGTTTCCAGGGGGCGTAATTCACCCCTCCACTTT.

The chain links TRBV2 to TRBJ2-6; TRBD1 might be the D (6 bases). Trimming removed 10 bases from V and 3 bases from J, with 16 bases in between. The CDR3 spans 15 residues. The germline gives CDR1 SNHLY, CDR2 FYNNEI. CDR3 nucleotides: TGTGCCACCTCCTGGGGGCTGGGTGGGGCCAACGTCCTGACTTTC. Residues: CATSWGLGGANVLTF.

This sequence joins TRBV5-1 and TRBJ2-1; TRBD2 agrees at 7 bases. The CDR3 is 15 amino acids. Germline values: CDR1 SGHRS, CDR2 YFSETQ. V lost 2 bases and J lost 5; bases outside the gene matches: 7. CDR3 sequence reads: CASSFDGLGNNEQFF. The CDR3 DNA follows: TGCGCCAGCAGCTTCGACGGACTAGGGAACAATGAGCAGTTCTTC.

In regard to this clone: Other DNA sequences within the sample encode an identical CDR3. The genes are TRBV27 and TRBJ2-1; D is ambiguous. The CDR3 consists of 13 residues. From germline, CDR1 is MNHEY and CDR2 SMNVEV (reference sequence). V dropped 3 bases and J dropped 4 bases, with 7 bases sitting between them. The CDR3 reads CASSFSLYNEQFF. Written as DNA, the CDR3 is TGTGCCAGCAGTTTTTCCTTATACAATGAGCAGTTCTTC.

This clone was counted a single time. The genes are TRBV2 and TRBJ1-2; D gene unclear. The CDR3 is made up of 12 amino acids. Trimming stripped 3 bases from V and 8 bases from J, with 10 bases between. Looked up from germline, CDR1 is SNHLY and CDR2 is FYNNEI. The CDR3 region has the DNA TGTGCCAGCAGTGAGTACCCTGGAGGCTACACCTTC. It specifies CASSEYPGGYTF.

The rearrangement uses TRBV10-3 and TRBJ2-7; 11 bases match TRBD1. Germline CDR1 ENHRY, CDR2 SYGVKD. V shed 6 bases and J 2 bases; nucleotides not matched to a gene: 9. The CDR3 sequence is 16 residues long. In nucleotides, the CDR3 is TGTGCCATCAGCCCGGGTCCGGGACAGGGGGCCTACGAGCAGTACTTC. Protein sequence: CAISPGPGQGAYEQYF.

This chain joins TRBV18 and TRBJ1-1; the D is unclear. Between the trimmed V and J ends, which lost 1 base and 1 base, there was a span of 7 bases. This CDR3 contains 14 residues. Germline values: CDR1 KGHSH, CDR2 LQKENI. CDR3 protein: CASSPLEGNTEAFF. CDR3 DNA: TGTGCCAGCTCACCACTCGAGGGGAACACTGAAGCTTTCTTT.

V and J are TRBV2 and TRBJ1-1, with D perhaps matching TRBD1 (5 bases). CDR1 and CDR2 from the germline V gene are SNHLY and FYNNEI. The CDR3 is 11 residues long. Trimming shortened V by 8 bases and J by 1 base, and 5 bases separated the two germline ends. The CDR3 spells CASDRNTEAFF. Here the CDR3 DNA reads TGTGCCAGCGACAGGAACACTGAAGCTTTCTTT.

J is TRBJ2-3 and V is TRBV9, with 10 bases identical to TRBD2. The trim removed 3 bases at V and 1 base at J, leaving 14 bases unmatched. CDR1 and CDR2 from the germline V gene are SGDLS and YYNGEE. The length of the CDR3 is 19 residues. The CDR3 sequence is CASSGAGNLAGVGTDTQYF. The CDR3 nucleotides are TGTGCCAGCAGCGGAGCCGGGAATCTAGCGGGGGTGGGCACAGATACGCAGTATTTT.

This chain links TRBV28 with TRBJ2-7; TRBD2 matches 10 bases. V lost 8 bases, J lost 5 bases, and 15 bases stayed unmatched. Germline loops: CDR1 MDHEN, CDR2 SYDVKM. CDR3 length: 16 amino acids. CDR3 DNA sequence: TGTGCCAGCTCATCGGGTGGAGCGGGAGGGAAAAACGAGCAGTACTTC. This codes for CASSSGGAGGKNEQYF.

The chain couples TRBV5-1 to TRBJ2-3, with D possibly TRBD2 on 5 matching bases. Germline CDR1 and CDR2: SGHRS and YFSETQ. Trimming shortened V by 2 bases and J by 0 bases, and 10 bases separated the two germline ends. This CDR3 region has 15 residues. CDR3 residues: CASSFGGSSTDTQYF. CDR3 bases: TGCGCCAGCAGCTTTGGAGGATCTAGCACAGATACGCAGTATTTT. Combining the CDR3 with reference TRBV5-1 and TRBJ2-3 gives the whole variable domain KAGVTQTPRYLIKTRGQQVTLSCSPISGHRSVSWYQQTPGQGLQFLFEYFSETQRNKGNFPGRFSGRQFSNSRSEMNVSTLELGDSALYLCASSFGGSSTDTQYFGPGTRLTVL.

This chain connects TRBV5-6 to TRBJ2-7; the match to TRBD2 covers 11 bases. The CDR3 is 17 residues long. Germline-derived CDR1 and CDR2 are SGHDT and YYEEEE. V shed 2 bases, J shed 2 bases, and the junction held 9 bases outside the gene matches. This CDR3 reads CASSFTPGTSGAYEQYF. In DNA, the CDR3 is TGTGCCAGCAGCTTCACCCCCGGGACTAGCGGAGCCTACGAGCAGTACTTC.

The chain carries TRBV27 and TRBJ1-2; D not certain. The CDR3 has 14 amino acids. The germline gives CDR1 MNHEY, CDR2 SMNVEV (reference sequence). Trimming shortened V by 0 bases and J by 1 base, and 6 bases separated the two germline ends. The CDR3 loop reads CASSLSVFNYGYTF. CDR3 nucleotide sequence: TGTGCCAGCAGTTTATCAGTGTTTAACTATGGCTACACCTTC.

This rearrangement joins TRBV19 to TRBJ1-3, with a possible D match to TRBD1 (6 bases). The CDR3 contains 16 residues. Trimming removed 6 bases at V and 0 bases at J, with 15 bases between. CDR1 and CDR2 from the germline V gene are LNHDA and SQIVND (reference sequence). The CDR3 DNA is TGTGCCAGTAGCCCCGACAGGTCCTCCTCTGGAAACACCATATATTTT. Residues: CASSPDRSSSGNTIYF. Full variable domain (remainder filled in from reference TRBV19 and TRBJ1-3): DGGITQSPKYLFRKEGQNVTLSCEQNLNHDAMYWYRQDPGQGLRLIYYSQIVNDFQKGDIAEGYSVSREKKESFPLTVTSAQKNPTAFYLCASSPDRSSSGNTIYFGEGSWLTVV.

V and J are TRBV4-1 and TRBJ2-3; 7 bases align to TRBD2. Germline V gene lookup returns CDR1 MGHRA and CDR2 YSYEKL. V lost 5 bases and J lost 1; bases outside the gene matches: 9. The CDR3 totals 16 residues. In DNA, the CDR3 is TGCGCCAGCAGCACCCCTCGGAGCGGGGGCACAGATACGCAGTATTTT. Protein sequence: CASSTPRSGGTDTQYF.

The V and J genes are TRBV7-2 and TRBJ2-7, with 11 bases identical to TRBD2. The germline V gene has CDR1 SGHTA and CDR2 FQGNSA. CDR3 length equals 18 residues. Trimming took 1 base from V and 0 from J; bases not matched to a gene: 8. DNA of the CDR3: TGTGCCAGCAGCTTAGGATGGAATAGCGGGAGGGCCTCCTACGAGCAGTACTTC. It translates to CASSLGWNSGRASYEQYF.

The rearrangement links TRBV7-2 to TRBJ1-3; 8 bases are a match to TRBD1. The CDR3 spans 16 residues. Looked up from germline, CDR1 is SGHTA and CDR2 is FQGNSA. V was pared by 4 bases and J by 4 bases, with 9 bases of the junction left unmatched. Here the CDR3 DNA reads TGTGCCAGCAGCTCCCGACAGGGGATGAGGGGAAACACCATATATTTT. Amino acids: CASSSRQGMRGNTIYF.

The rearrangement uses TRBV7-2 and TRBJ2-5, with TRBD2 identical over 8 bases. The CDR3 length is 15 residues. Germline trimming cut 5 bases from V and 6 bases from J; bases unmatched to any gene: 11. Germline V gene data show CDR1 as SGHTA and CDR2 as FQGNSA. CDR3 in amino acids: CASSRGGAGAKTQYF. The CDR3 DNA sequence: TGTGCCAGCAGCCGGGGAGGAGCGGGGGCCAAGACCCAGTACTTC. Combining the CDR3 with reference TRBV7-2 and TRBJ2-5 gives the whole variable domain GAGVSQSPSNKVTEKGKDVELRCDPISGHTALYWYRQSLGQGLEFLIYFQGNSAPDKSGLPSDRFSAERTGGSVSTLTIQRTQQEDSAVYLCASSRGGAGAKTQYFGPGTRLLVL.